At least ten counts were recorded for the clone carrying this T cell receptor beta chain. The data originate from a study of human T cells and chemical hapten exposure. TCRdb independently ran MiXCR on the RACE reads; one entry per CDR3 protein. The sample yields 300,000 to 450,000 distinct CDR3 sequences, more than 4.5% seen once. The time point denotes: patch test 1, 2 weeks after DPC sensitization. Treatment defined: therapeutic diphenylcyclopropenone sensitization with weekly scalp DPC. The sequenced sample was whole blood, obtained in connection with sensitization to the hapten diphenylcyclopropenone (DPC). The TCR sequence derives from a woman aged 45-65 years with alopecia areata. Some clones in this sample may be carry-over from other donors' samples.

The CDR3 loop reads CASSLEEMVGYTF. The DNA for the CDR3 is TGCGCCAGCAGCTTGGAGGAGATGGTCGGCTACACCTTC. The chain combines TRBV5-1 with TRBJ1-2; D not resolved. The V and J ends lost 0 bases and 8 bases respectively, with 11 bases between them. The CDR3 runs 13 residues. Germline V gene lookup returns CDR1 SGHRS and CDR2 YFSETQ. Combining the CDR3 with reference TRBV5-1 and TRBJ1-2 gives the whole variable domain KAGVTQTPRYLIKTRGQQVTLSCSPISGHRSVSWYQQTPGQGLQFLFEYFSETQRNKGNFPGRFSGRQFSNSRSEMNVSTLELGDSALYLCASSLEEMVGYTFGSGTRLTVV.